This note documents a single T cell receptor beta chain sequence. The CDR3 sequence is 14 residues long. V was shortened by 1 base and J by 0 bases, with 6 bases between the two germline ends. Germline CDR1 LNHDA, CDR2 SQIVND (reference sequence). This entry comes from a study of lymphopenia after photon versus proton radiotherapy. The protocol was immunoSEQ multiplex PCR, while the TCRdb copy is restricted to in-frame clones and leaves out a portion. The table records 150,000 to 200,000 clones, approximately 90% of them present only once. This receptor was identified in a man aged 50-60 years with gastric cancer. The V gene is TRBV19, the J gene TRBJ1-1; D remains ambiguous. The material was peripheral blood, obtained from a patient treated with photon-based radiotherapy. The CDR3 region is CASSIGQMNTEAFF. CDR3 sequence (DNA): TGTGCCAGTAGTATAGGGCAGATGAACACTGAAGCTTTCTTT.